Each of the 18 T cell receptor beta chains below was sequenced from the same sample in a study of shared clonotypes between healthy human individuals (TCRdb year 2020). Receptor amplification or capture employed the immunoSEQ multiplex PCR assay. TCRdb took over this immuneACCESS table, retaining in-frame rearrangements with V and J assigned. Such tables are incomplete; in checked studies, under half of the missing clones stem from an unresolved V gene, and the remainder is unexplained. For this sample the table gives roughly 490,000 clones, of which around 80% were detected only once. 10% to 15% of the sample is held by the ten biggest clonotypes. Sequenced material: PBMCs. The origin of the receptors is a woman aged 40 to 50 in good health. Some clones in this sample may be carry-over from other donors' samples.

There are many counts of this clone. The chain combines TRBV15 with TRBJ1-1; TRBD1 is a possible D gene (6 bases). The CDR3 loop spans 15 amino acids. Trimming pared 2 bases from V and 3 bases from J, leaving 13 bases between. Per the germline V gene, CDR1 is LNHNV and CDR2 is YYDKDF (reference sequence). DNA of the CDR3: TGTGCCACCAGCAGACTTCAGGGGTGGTACACTGAAGCTTTCTTT. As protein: CATSRLQGWYTEAFF.

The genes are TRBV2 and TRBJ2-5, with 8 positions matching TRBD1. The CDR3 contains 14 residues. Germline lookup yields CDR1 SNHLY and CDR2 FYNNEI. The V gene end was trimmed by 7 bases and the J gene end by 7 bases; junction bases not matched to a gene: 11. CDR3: CASTLGTGAGTQYF. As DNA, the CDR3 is TGTGCCAGCACATTGGGGACAGGAGCTGGGACCCAGTACTTC.

In nucleotides, the CDR3 is TGTGCCAGCAGCCCACAGGGCAACTATGGCTACACCTTC. Amino acid sequence: CASSPQGNYGYTF. The J gene is TRBJ1-2, the V gene TRBV7-2; TRBD1 might be the D (6 bases). Germline assignment: CDR1 SGHTA and CDR2 FQGNSA. The CDR3 covers 13 residues. V dropped 5 bases and J dropped 2 bases, with 9 bases sitting between them.

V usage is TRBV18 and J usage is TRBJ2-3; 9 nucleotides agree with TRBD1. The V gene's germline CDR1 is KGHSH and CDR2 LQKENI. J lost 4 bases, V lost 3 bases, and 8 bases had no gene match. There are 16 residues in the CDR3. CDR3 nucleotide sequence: TGTGCCAGCTCACCCAACTTGGGACAGGGTCCAGATACGCAGTATTTT. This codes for CASSPNLGQGPDTQYF.

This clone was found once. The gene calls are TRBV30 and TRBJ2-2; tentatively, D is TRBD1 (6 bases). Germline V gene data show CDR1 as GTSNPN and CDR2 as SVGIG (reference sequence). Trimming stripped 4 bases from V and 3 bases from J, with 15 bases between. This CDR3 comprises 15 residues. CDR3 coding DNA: TGTGCCTGGACCCCAGGGGTGGGAGACACCGGGGAGCTGTTTTTT. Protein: CAWTPGVGDTGELFF.

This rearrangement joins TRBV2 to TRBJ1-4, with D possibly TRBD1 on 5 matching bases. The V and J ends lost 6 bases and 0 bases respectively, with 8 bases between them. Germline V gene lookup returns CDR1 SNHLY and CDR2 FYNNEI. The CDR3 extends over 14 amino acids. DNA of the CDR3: TGTGCCAGCAGGAAGGGGACAACTAATGAAAAACTGTTTTTT. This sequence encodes CASRKGTTNEKLFF.

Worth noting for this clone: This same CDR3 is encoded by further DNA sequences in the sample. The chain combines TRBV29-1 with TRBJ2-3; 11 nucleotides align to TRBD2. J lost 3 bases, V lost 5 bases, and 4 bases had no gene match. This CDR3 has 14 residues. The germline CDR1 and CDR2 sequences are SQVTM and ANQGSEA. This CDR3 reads CSVRTSGSTDTQYF. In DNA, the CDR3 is TGCAGCGTTCGCACTAGCGGGAGTACAGATACGCAGTATTTT.

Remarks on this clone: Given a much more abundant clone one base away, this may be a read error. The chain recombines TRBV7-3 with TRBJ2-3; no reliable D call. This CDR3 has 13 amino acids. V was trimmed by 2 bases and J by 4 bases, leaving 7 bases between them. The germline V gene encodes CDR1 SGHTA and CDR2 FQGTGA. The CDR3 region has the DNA TGTGCCAGCAGCTTAGATGGGGCAGATACGCAGTATTTT. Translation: CASSLDGADTQYF.

CDR3 sequence reads: CASSVMGTGPDTQYF. The CDR3 bases are TGTGCCAGCAGCGTAATGGGGACAGGGCCAGATACGCAGTATTTT. The chain joins TRBV9 to TRBJ2-3, with 9 positions matching TRBD1. The V segment lost 1 base and the J segment 4 bases; nucleotides outside the gene matches: 4. Per germline, CDR1 SGDLS and CDR2 YYNGEE. The CDR3 is made up of 15 amino acids.

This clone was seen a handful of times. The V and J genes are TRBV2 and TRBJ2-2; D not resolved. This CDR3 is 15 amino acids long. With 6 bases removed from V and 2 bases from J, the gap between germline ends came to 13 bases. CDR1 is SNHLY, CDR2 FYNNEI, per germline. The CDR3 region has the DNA TGTGCCAGCAGAGACCCCTTCCGTAACACCGGGGAGCTGTTTTTT. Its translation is CASRDPFRNTGELFF. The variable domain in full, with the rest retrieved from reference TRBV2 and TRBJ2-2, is EPEVTQTPSHQVTQMGQEVILRCVPISNHLYFYWYRQILGQKVEFLVSFYNNEISEKSEIFDDQFSVERPDGSNFTLKIRSTKLEDSAMYFCASRDPFRNTGELFFGEGSRLTVL.

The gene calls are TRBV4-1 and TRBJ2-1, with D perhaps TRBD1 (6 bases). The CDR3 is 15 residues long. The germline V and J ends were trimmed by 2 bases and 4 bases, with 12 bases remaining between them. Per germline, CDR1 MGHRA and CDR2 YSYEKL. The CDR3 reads CASSQPGQHYNEQFF. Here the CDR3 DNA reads TGCGCCAGCAGCCAACCGGGACAACATTACAATGAGCAGTTCTTC.

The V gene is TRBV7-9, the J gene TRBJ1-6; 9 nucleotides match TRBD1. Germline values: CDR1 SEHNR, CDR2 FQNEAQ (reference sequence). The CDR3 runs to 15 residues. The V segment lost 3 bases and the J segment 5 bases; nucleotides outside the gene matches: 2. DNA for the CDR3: TGTGCCAGCAGCTTCGGACAGGGGAATAATTCACCCCTCCACTTT. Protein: CASSFGQGNNSPLHF.

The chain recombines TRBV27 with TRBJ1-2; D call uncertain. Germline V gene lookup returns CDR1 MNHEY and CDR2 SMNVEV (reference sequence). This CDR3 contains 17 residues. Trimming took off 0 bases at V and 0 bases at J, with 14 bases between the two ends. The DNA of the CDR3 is TGTGCCAGCAGTTTATCATTCTACGGGTCCGCTAACTATGGCTACACCTTC. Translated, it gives CASSLSFYGSANYGYTF.

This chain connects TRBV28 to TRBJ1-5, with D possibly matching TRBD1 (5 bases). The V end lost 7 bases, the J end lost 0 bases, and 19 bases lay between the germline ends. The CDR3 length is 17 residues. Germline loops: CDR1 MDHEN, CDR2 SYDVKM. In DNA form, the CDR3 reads TGTGCCAGCACCCGACCCTGGACACCCTATAGCAATCAGCCCCAGCATTTT. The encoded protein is CASTRPWTPYSNQPQHF.

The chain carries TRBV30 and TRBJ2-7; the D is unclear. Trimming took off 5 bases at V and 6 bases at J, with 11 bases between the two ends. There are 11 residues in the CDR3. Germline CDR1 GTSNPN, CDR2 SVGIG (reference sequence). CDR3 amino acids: CAWGNPGEQYF. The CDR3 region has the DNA TGTGCCTGGGGCAACCCGGGCGAGCAGTACTTC.

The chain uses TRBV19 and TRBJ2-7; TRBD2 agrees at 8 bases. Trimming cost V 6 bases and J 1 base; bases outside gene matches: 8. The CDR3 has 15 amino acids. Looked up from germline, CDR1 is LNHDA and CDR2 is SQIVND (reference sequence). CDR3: CASSRTSTLSYEQYF. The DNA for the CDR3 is TGTGCCAGTAGCCGGACTAGCACCCTATCCTACGAGCAGTACTTC.

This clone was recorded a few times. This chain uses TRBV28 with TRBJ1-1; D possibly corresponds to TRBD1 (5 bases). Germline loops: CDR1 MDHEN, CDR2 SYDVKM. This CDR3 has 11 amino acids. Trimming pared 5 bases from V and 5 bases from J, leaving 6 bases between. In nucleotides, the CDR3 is TGTGCCAGCAGTAGGGGTACTGAAGCTTTCTTT. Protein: CASSRGTEAFF. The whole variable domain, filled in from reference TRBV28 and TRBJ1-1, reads DVKVTQSSRYLVKRTGEKVFLECVQDMDHENMFWYRQDPGLGLRLIYFSYDVKMKEKGDIPEGYSVSREKKERFSLILESASTNQTSMYLCASSRGTEAFFGQGTRLTVV.

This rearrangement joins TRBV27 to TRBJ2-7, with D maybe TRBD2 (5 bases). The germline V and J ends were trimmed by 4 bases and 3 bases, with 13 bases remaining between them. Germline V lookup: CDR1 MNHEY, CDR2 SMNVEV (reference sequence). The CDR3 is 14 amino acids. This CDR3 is CASSSFAGLYEQYF. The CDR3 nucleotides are TGTGCCAGCAGTTCTTTTGCGGGCCTCTACGAGCAGTACTTC.